This is a list of T cell receptor beta chains from one sample in a study of shared clonotypes between healthy human individuals. TCRdb's copy holds only in-frame clones and misses some; the assay was immunoSEQ multiplex PCR. The sample includes some 2.4 million clones, 93% seen only once; the top ten take approximately 0.36%. Sample: naive CD4+ T cells from PBMCs. Source of these receptors: a young man in good health. Some clones in this sample may be carry-over from other donors' samples. CDR3s include the opening cysteine and the closing phenylalanine or tryptophan. D genes are given only for firm matches. Clone size is not always given. Where it is, it says once, few, many or a class for expanded clones.

CDR3	DNA	D	J	V	size
CSVRQGARAEAFF	TGCAGCGTTCGACAGGGGGCCAGGGCTGAAGCTTTCTTT	TRBD1	TRBJ1-1	TRBV29-1	.
CASSVSGATQYEQYF	TGTGCCAGCAGTGTCTCAGGGGCGACTCAATACGAGCAGTACTTC	.	TRBJ2-7	TRBV6-1	.
CASSPVTGVTGELFF	TGTGCCAGCAGCCCCGTGACAGGGGTAACCGGGGAGCTGTTTTTT	TRBD1	TRBJ2-2	TRBV11-2	.
CASSQASSGTLIEQYF	TGCGCCAGCAGCCAAGCTTCTAGCGGGACCCTTATAGAGCAGTACTTC	TRBD2	TRBJ2-7	TRBV4-1	.
CASSPRRQGKQFF	TGTGCCAGCAGCCCAAGAAGACAGGGGAAGCAGTTCTTC	TRBD1	TRBJ2-1	TRBV7-8	.
CASSTLDRTGARKAFF	TGTGCCAGCAGCACACTGGATCGGACAGGGGCCCGTAAAGCTTTCTTT	TRBD1	TRBJ1-1	TRBV5-6	.
CAPFPGQGSSPLHF	TGTGCCCCTTTTCCGGGACAGGGATCGTCACCCCTCCACTTT	TRBD1	TRBJ1-6	TRBV10-3	.
CASSALGGYENTIYF	TGTGCCAGCAGCGCCTTGGGAGGGTATGAAAACACCATATATTTT	.	TRBJ1-3	TRBV7-9	.
CASSLLNRGAFF	TGTGCCAGCAGCTTATTGAACAGGGGGGCTTTCTTT	TRBD1	TRBJ1-1	TRBV7-9	few
CASSEAVKGGTGNTIYF	TGTGCCAGCAGTGAAGCGGTAAAAGGGGGAACGGGAAACACCATATATTTT	.	TRBJ1-3	TRBV6-1	.
CASRGRQGRVGELFF	TGTGCCAGCAGGGGACGACAGGGGCGGGTCGGGGAGCTGTTTTTT	TRBD1	TRBJ2-2	TRBV6-1	.
CASSYAGTSGIGDTQYF	TGTGCCAGCAGTTACGCCGGGACTAGCGGGATTGGGGATACGCAGTATTTT	TRBD2	TRBJ2-3	TRBV11-2	.
CASSSGGDEQYF	TGTGCCAGCAGCTCAGGGGGCGACGAGCAGTACTTC	TRBD1	TRBJ2-7	TRBV11-3	.
CASSPTGGTNYGYTF	TGTGCCAGCAGCCCCACAGGGGGCACTAACTATGGCTACACCTTC	TRBD1	TRBJ1-2	TRBV9	.
CASSPGLATAKNIQYF	TGTGCCAGCAGTCCCGGACTAGCGACAGCCAAAAACATTCAGTACTTC	TRBD2	TRBJ2-4	TRBV27	.
CASSNRVDTGELFF	TGTGCCAGCAGCAACCGGGTCGACACCGGGGAGCTGTTTTTT	.	TRBJ2-2	TRBV2	.
CASSPALGGSYEQYF	TGTGCCAGCTCACCAGCCCTGGGAGGCTCCTACGAGCAGTACTTC	.	TRBJ2-7	TRBV18	.
CASSLLGEQETQYF	TGCGCCAGCAGCTTGTTAGGGGAACAAGAGACCCAGTACTTC	.	TRBJ2-5	TRBV5-1	.
CASSHRQGRKFF	TGCGCCAGCAGCCATCGACAGGGTAGGAAGTTCTTC	TRBD1	TRBJ2-1	TRBV5-1	.
CASRPNGARGSGELFF	TGCGCCAGCAGGCCCAATGGAGCTCGAGGATCCGGGGAGCTGTTTTTT	.	TRBJ2-2	TRBV5-1	.
CASSLPRTGGTEAFF	TGTGCCAGCAGCTTGCCACGAACAGGGGGCACTGAAGCTTTCTTT	TRBD1	TRBJ1-1	TRBV5-4	few
CASSSPGQTSSYEQYF	TGTGCCAGCAGTTCCCCGGGACAGACGAGCTCCTACGAGCAGTACTTC	TRBD1	TRBJ2-7	TRBV28	.
CASSRQLGHRPHNEQFF	TGTGCCAGCAGCAGACAATTGGGGCACCGCCCACACAATGAGCAGTTCTTC	.	TRBJ2-1	TRBV21-1	.
CASGLGQPYEQYF	TGTGCCAGCGGCCTGGGACAGCCCTACGAGCAGTACTTC	TRBD1	TRBJ2-7	TRBV28	.
CASSLRTSHSSYNEQFF	TGTGCCAGCAGTTTACGGACTTCCCATAGCTCCTACAATGAGCAGTTCTTC	.	TRBJ2-1	TRBV27	.
CASSERGLQPQHF	TGTGCCAGCAGTGAAAGGGGGCTTCAGCCCCAGCATTTT	TRBD1	TRBJ1-5	TRBV2	.
CASSQWDGTNTGELFF	TGTGCCAGCAGCCAATGGGACGGAACGAACACCGGGGAGCTGTTTTTT	.	TRBJ2-2	TRBV14	.
CASSLKGSDTQYF	TGTGCCAGCAGCTTGAAGGGTTCGGATACGCAGTATTTT	.	TRBJ2-3	TRBV5-4	.
CASRRQGSYEQYF	TGTGCCAGCAGGCGACAGGGTTCCTACGAGCAGTACTTC	TRBD1	TRBJ2-7	TRBV28	.
CASSQAPGPQRDGYTF	TGCGCCAGCAGCCAGGCCCCGGGTCCTCAGAGGGATGGCTACACCTTC	.	TRBJ1-2	TRBV4-1	.
CASSQETRREQETQYF	TGTGCCAGCAGCCAAGAAACCCGCAGGGAGCAAGAGACCCAGTACTTC	.	TRBJ2-5	TRBV4-2	.
CASSSEMSGQGAIYF	TGCGCCAGCAGCTCGGAAATGTCAGGACAGGGGGCCATATATTTT	TRBD1	TRBJ1-3	TRBV5-1	.
CARNWTGGFYGYTF	TGTGCCAGGAACTGGACAGGGGGCTTCTATGGCTACACCTTC	TRBD1	TRBJ1-2	TRBV6-1	.
CASRQGGWKTYEQYF	TGTGCCAGCAGGCAAGGGGGATGGAAAACCTACGAGCAGTACTTC	.	TRBJ2-7	TRBV28	once
CASSTSRTGGNEKLFF	TGCGCCAGCAGCACCTCGAGGACGGGTGGAAATGAAAAACTGTTTTTT	.	TRBJ1-4	TRBV5-1	.
CASSQDLIGLAGNNEQFF	TGCGCCAGCAGCCAAGATTTAATTGGGCTAGCGGGGAACAATGAGCAGTTCTTC	TRBD2	TRBJ2-1	TRBV4-3	.
CASSIKEHTDTQYF	TGTGCCAGTAGTATAAAGGAGCACACAGATACGCAGTATTTT	.	TRBJ2-3	TRBV19	.
CSVEETAEAFF	TGCAGCGTTGAAGAGACAGCCGAAGCTTTCTTT	.	TRBJ1-1	TRBV29-1	.